Listed here are 28 T cell receptor beta chains from one sample, sequenced in a study of blood T cell repertoires in COVID-19. TCRdb's table, derived via immunoSEQ multiplex PCR, lists solely in-frame clones and lacks some. This sample has some 93,000 clones, with less than 90% found just once. The material sequenced was peripheral blood. These receptors originate from a man aged 60 to 75 with acute or convalescent COVID-19.

The genes are TRBV3-1 (or the pseudogene TRBV3-2) and TRBJ2-5, with TRBD2 identical over 10 bases. There are 16 residues in the CDR3. After removal of 3 bases from V and 0 bases from J, the junction contained 4 bases not matched to a gene. CDR1 and CDR2 (germline): LGHDT, YNNKEL (reference sequence). CDR3 sequence: CASSHRTSGYQETQYF. DNA of the CDR3: TGTGCCAGCAGCCACCGGACTAGCGGATACCAAGAGACCCAGTACTTC.

This clone is a singleton in its sample. The rearrangement links TRBV5-1 to TRBJ2-3, with TRBD2 matching over 11 bases. The V gene end was trimmed by 3 bases and the J gene end by 8 bases; junction bases not matched to a gene: 17. This CDR3 is 18 amino acids long. CDR1 and CDR2 from the germline V gene are SGHRS and YFSETQ. The CDR3 DNA reads as TGCGCCAGCAGCTCAGGACTAGCGGGTGCCCTAAGGGAGGGTACGCAGTATTTT. It is translated as CASSSGLAGALREGTQYF.

The chain carries TRBV7-2 and TRBJ1-2; D is unresolved. Germline V lookup: CDR1 SGHTA, CDR2 FQGNSA. CDR3 length equals 13 residues. Trimming took off 1 base at V and 3 bases at J, with 6 bases between the two ends. The DNA for the CDR3 is TGTGCCAGCAGCTTAGGAACGGACTATGGCTACACCTTC. It translates to CASSLGTDYGYTF.

The chain employs TRBV7-2 and TRBJ1-2; D uncertain. Germline V lookup: CDR1 SGHTA, CDR2 FQGNSA. This CDR3 spans 13 amino acids. V lost 2 bases, J lost 4 bases, and 8 bases lay in between. The CDR3 bases are TGTGCCAGCAGCTTAAAGCGGGGCTATGGCTACACCTTC. Translating it yields CASSLKRGYGYTF.

This chain uses TRBV12-5 with TRBJ2-2, with D tentatively TRBD1 (6 bases). CDR1 and CDR2 (germline): LGHNT, FRNRAP. The V and J ends lost 6 bases and 6 bases respectively, with 11 bases between them. The CDR3 length is 13 residues. The CDR3 DNA reads TGTGCTAGTGGAACAGGGTTTGCCGGGGAGCTGTTTTTT. This encodes CASGTGFAGELFF.

The chain uses TRBV20-1 and TRBJ1-1; D might be TRBD1 (6 bases). With 2 bases removed from V and 9 bases from J, the gap between germline ends came to 10 bases. The CDR3 is made up of 11 amino acids. The germline V gene encodes CDR1 DFQATT and CDR2 SNEGSKA (reference sequence). The CDR3 reads CSARIGTQAFF. CDR3 DNA: TGCAGTGCTAGAATTGGGACACAAGCTTTCTTT.

This sequence joins TRBV6-5 and TRBJ1-2; 8 nucleotides agree with TRBD1. Trimming removed 7 bases from V and 8 bases from J; junction bases left unmatched: 6. Germline CDR1 and CDR2: MNHEY and SVGAGI. The CDR3 has 12 amino acids. For the CDR3, the DNA is TGTGCCAGCAAGGGACAGGCTGTGGGCTACACCTTC. It yields the protein CASKGQAVGYTF.

The chain couples TRBV27 to TRBJ1-1; a weak D match, TRBD1 (6 bases). This CDR3 region has 14 residues. Germline CDR1 and CDR2: MNHEY and SMNVEV (reference sequence). V was trimmed by 3 bases and J by 5 bases, leaving 13 bases between them. CDR3 sequence: CASSFLTGSTEAFF. CDR3 nucleotide sequence: TGTGCCAGCAGTTTCCTTACAGGGAGTACTGAAGCTTTCTTT.

J is TRBJ2-4 and V is TRBV18; 13 nucleotides agree with TRBD2. Germline V gives CDR1 KGHSH, CDR2 LQKENI. The trim removed 0 bases at V and 7 bases at J, leaving 3 bases unmatched. The CDR3 extends over 16 amino acids. The CDR3 bases are TGTGCCAGCTCACCACCGGGACTAGCGGGAAGTAACATTCAGTACTTC. Translating it yields CASSPPGLAGSNIQYF.

This chain joins TRBV3-1 (or the pseudogene TRBV3-2) and TRBJ1-1; 8 bases map to TRBD1. CDR1 and CDR2 from the germline V gene are LGHDT and YNNKEL (reference sequence). CDR3 length: 15 amino acids. Trimming at V came to 2 bases and at J to 1 base, leaving 3 bases not matched to a gene. The DNA for the CDR3 is TGTGCCAGCAGCCAAAGAGGACAGGGGAACACTGAAGCTTTCTTT. It is translated as CASSQRGQGNTEAFF.

V is TRBV2 and J is TRBJ1-1; TRBD1 matches at 7 bases. The V gene's germline CDR1 is SNHLY and CDR2 FYNNEI. Losses at the gene ends were 4 bases for V and 5 bases for J; bases not matched to a gene: 4. The CDR3 sequence is 13 residues long. CDR3 bases: TGTGCCAGCAGTGGTACAGGGGTGACTGAAGCTTTCTTT. Translating it yields CASSGTGVTEAFF.

This chain joins TRBV7-2 and TRBJ1-3; D is ambiguous. The CDR3 is made up of 14 amino acids. Trimming took 3 bases from V and 0 from J, leaving 6 bases between them. Germline-derived CDR1 and CDR2 are SGHTA and FQGNSA. The CDR3 sequence is CASSLVASGNTIYF. For the CDR3, the DNA is TGTGCCAGCAGCTTGGTGGCCTCTGGAAACACCATATATTTT.

The chain joins TRBV4-2 to TRBJ2-7; TRBD2 matches at 10 bases. Per the germline V gene, CDR1 is LGHNA and CDR2 is YNFKEQ. The CDR3 is 16 residues long. The junction had 3 bases not matched to a gene; V was cut back by 1 base and J by 0 bases. The CDR3 loop reads CASSQGSSGSSYEQYF. CDR3 DNA: TGTGCCAGCAGCCAAGGGTCTAGCGGGAGCTCCTACGAGCAGTACTTC.

The chain carries TRBV7-9 and TRBJ1-3, with 10 bases that match TRBD1. The CDR3 contains 16 residues. Trimming removed 5 bases from V and 4 bases from J; junction bases left unmatched: 8. Germline V gene data show CDR1 as SEHNR and CDR2 as FQNEAQ (reference sequence). The CDR3 protein is CASSLGTGVFGNTIYF. The CDR3, as DNA: TGTGCCAGCAGCCTCGGGACAGGGGTTTTCGGAAACACCATATATTTT. The whole variable domain, filled in from reference TRBV7-9 and TRBJ1-3, reads DTGVSQNPRHKITKRGQNVTFRCDPISEHNRLYWYRQTLGQGPEFLTYFQNEAQLEKSRLLSDRFSAERPKGSFSTLEIQRTEQGDSAMYLCASSLGTGVFGNTIYFGEGSWLTVV.

V is TRBV4-1 and J is TRBJ1-1; no clear D gene. Germline CDR1 and CDR2: MGHRA and YSYEKL. The CDR3 has 15 amino acids. V dropped 3 bases and J dropped 0 bases, with 11 bases sitting between them. The chain's CDR3 is CASSHEASLNTEAFF. The DNA of the CDR3 is TGCGCCAGCAGCCATGAGGCCAGCCTGAACACTGAAGCTTTCTTT.

The rearrangement joins TRBV5-4 to TRBJ1-2; TRBD1 agrees at 8 bases. J lost 3 bases, V lost 4 bases, and 8 bases had no gene match. This CDR3 spans 15 amino acids. Per germline, CDR1 SGHNT and CDR2 YYREEE (reference sequence). The CDR3 reads CASSSAGGVDYGYTF. The CDR3 DNA sequence: TGTGCCAGCAGCAGCGCAGGGGGCGTAGACTATGGCTACACCTTC.

V and J are TRBV29-1 and TRBJ2-1; 11 nucleotides match TRBD2. Germline V gene sequence: CDR1 SQVTM, CDR2 ANQGSEA. The CDR3 consists of 13 residues. With V trimmed by 4 bases and J by 11 bases, 7 bases remained unmatched. The CDR3 loop is CSVAMTSGNKQFF. CDR3 bases: TGCAGCGTTGCCATGACTAGCGGGAATAAGCAGTTCTTC.

The chain combines TRBV6-5 with TRBJ1-1; no firm D call. The CDR3 extends over 14 amino acids. Germline CDR1 and CDR2: MNHEY and SVGAGI. The germline V and J ends were trimmed by 4 bases and 1 base, with 10 bases remaining between them. The CDR3 protein is CASSLGGENTEAFF. In DNA, the CDR3 is TGTGCCAGCAGTTTGGGCGGGGAGAACACTGAAGCTTTCTTT.

This chain connects TRBV5-6 to TRBJ1-3, with D tentatively TRBD1 (6 bases). Per the germline V gene, CDR1 is SGHDT and CDR2 is YYEEEE. V lost 4 bases to trimming and J lost 0 bases, with 17 bases between them. This CDR3 is 17 amino acids long. The CDR3 is CASSPGLTQGSGNTIYF. The CDR3 bases are TGTGCCAGCAGCCCCGGACTTACACAGGGCTCTGGAAACACCATATATTTT.

This clone has a single count. The chain links TRBV5-1 to TRBJ2-7; the D gene is possibly TRBD2 (6 bases). The V and J ends lost 5 bases and 2 bases respectively, with 14 bases between them. Germline CDR1 reads SGHRS; CDR2 reads YFSETQ. This CDR3 is built from 14 residues. CDR3 loop: CASSSGTSAYEQYF. CDR3 bases: TGCGCCAGCAGTTCCGGGACTTCCGCCTACGAGCAGTACTTC.

The gene calls are TRBV11-2 and TRBJ2-1; the match to TRBD2 covers 10 bases. The CDR3 is made up of 15 amino acids. Germline trimming cut 4 bases from V and 5 bases from J; bases unmatched to any gene: 5. Looked up from germline, CDR1 is SGHAT and CDR2 is FQNNGV. CDR3 in DNA: TGTGCCAGCAGCTCGAGACTAGCGGGTAACAATGAGCAGTTCTTC. This sequence encodes CASSSRLAGNNEQFF.

The sample holds one count of this clone. The chain couples TRBV9 to TRBJ2-5; 12 bases match TRBD2. After removal of 1 base from V and 3 bases from J, the junction contained 10 bases not matched to a gene. Germline V gene data show CDR1 as SGDLS and CDR2 as YYNGEE. The CDR3 totals 18 residues. The CDR3 protein is CASSVSQTSGGYEETQYF. The CDR3, as DNA: TGTGCCAGCAGCGTATCCCAGACTAGCGGGGGTTATGAAGAGACCCAGTACTTC.

The chain joins TRBV7-2 to TRBJ1-1; D call uncertain. Germline V lookup: CDR1 SGHTA, CDR2 FQGNSA. The germline V and J ends were trimmed by 1 base and 0 bases, with 15 bases remaining between them. This CDR3 region has 17 residues. CDR3 DNA sequence: TGTGCCAGCAGCTTAGTGGTTGTGGGGAGTTTGAACACTGAAGCTTTCTTT. This sequence encodes CASSLVVVGSLNTEAFF. Variable domain in full (rest from reference TRBV7-2 and TRBJ1-1): GAGVSQSPSNKVTEKGKDVELRCDPISGHTALYWYRQSLGQGLEFLIYFQGNSAPDKSGLPSDRFSAERTGGSVSTLTIQRTQQEDSAVYLCASSLVVVGSLNTEAFFGQGTRLTVV.

This clone has just a few counts. The chain is built from TRBV5-6 and TRBJ2-7; possible D gene TRBD1, 7 bases. Germline CDR1 and CDR2: SGHDT and YYEEEE. Trimming took off 4 bases at V and 7 bases at J, with 18 bases between the two ends. The CDR3 is made up of 14 amino acids. CDR3 loop: CASSPIPAGGEQYF. The CDR3 DNA is TGTGCCAGCAGCCCCATCCCGGCAGGGGGGGAGCAGTACTTC.

The J gene is TRBJ2-1, the V gene TRBV7-6; D is possibly TRBD2 (7 bases). Trimming took 2 bases from V and 5 from J, leaving 16 bases between them. This CDR3 has 16 residues. In germline, CDR1 is SGHVS, CDR2 FNYEAQ. The CDR3 sequence is CASSLPQGRAHNEQFF. The CDR3 DNA sequence: TGTGCCAGCAGCTTACCCCAGGGGAGGGCGCACAATGAGCAGTTCTTC.

The J gene is TRBJ2-3, the V gene TRBV5-1; 9 bases line up with TRBD2. V lost 4 bases to trimming and J lost 0 bases; unmatched junction nucleotides: 6. Germline V lookup: CDR1 SGHRS, CDR2 YFSETQ. The CDR3 has 16 residues. The CDR3 reads CASSRAGGASTDTQYF. CDR3 sequence (DNA): TGCGCCAGCAGCAGGGCGGGAGGGGCTAGCACAGATACGCAGTATTTT. Full variable domain (rest looked up from reference TRBV5-1 and TRBJ2-3): KAGVTQTPRYLIKTRGQQVTLSCSPISGHRSVSWYQQTPGQGLQFLFEYFSETQRNKGNFPGRFSGRQFSNSRSEMNVSTLELGDSALYLCASSRAGGASTDTQYFGPGTRLTVL.

The chain recombines TRBV7-2 with TRBJ2-1, with D perhaps matching TRBD2 (5 bases). Per the germline V gene, CDR1 is SGHTA and CDR2 is FQGNSA. This CDR3 region has 17 residues. V shed 2 bases and J shed 7 bases, with 21 bases lying between them. This CDR3 is CASSLRKLVGLLNEQFF. The CDR3 DNA reads TGTGCCAGCAGCTTACGTAAACTGGTAGGACTCTTGAATGAGCAGTTCTTC.

V usage is TRBV7-8 and J usage is TRBJ1-6; D uncertain. Germline assignment: CDR1 SGHVS and CDR2 FQNEAQ. The ends were cut back, 1 base at V and 9 bases at J, with 7 bases in the middle. The CDR3 has 13 residues. CDR3 loop: CASSLDRISPLHF. The CDR3 region has the DNA TGTGCCAGCAGCTTAGATAGAATTTCACCCCTCCACTTT.